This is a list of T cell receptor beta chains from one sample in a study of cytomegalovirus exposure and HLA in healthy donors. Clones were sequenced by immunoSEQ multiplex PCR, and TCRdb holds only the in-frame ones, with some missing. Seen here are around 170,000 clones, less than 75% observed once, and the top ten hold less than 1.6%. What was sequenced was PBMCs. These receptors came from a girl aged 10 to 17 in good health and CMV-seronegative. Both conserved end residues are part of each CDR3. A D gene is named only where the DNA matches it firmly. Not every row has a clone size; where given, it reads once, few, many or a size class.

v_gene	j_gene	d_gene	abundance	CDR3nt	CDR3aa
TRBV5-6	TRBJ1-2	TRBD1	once	TGTGCCAGCAGCCTCCGGGACAGCCTTTATGGCTACACCTTC	CASSLRDSLYGYTF
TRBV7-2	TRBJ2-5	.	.	TGTGCCAGCAGCTCATACCAAGAGACCCAGTACTTC	CASSSYQETQYF
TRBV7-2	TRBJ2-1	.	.	TGTGCCAGCAGCCCCGAGGAAGCGTCCTACAATGAGCAGTTCTTC	CASSPEEASYNEQFF
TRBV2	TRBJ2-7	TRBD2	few	TGTGCCAGCACCCCCAGGACTAGCGGGGGGTACGAGCAGTACTTC	CASTPRTSGGYEQYF
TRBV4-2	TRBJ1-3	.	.	TGTGCCAGCAGTCGCGCGGGGGGCGGAAACACCATATATTTT	CASSRAGGGNTIYF
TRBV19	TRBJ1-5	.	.	TGTGCCAGTAGTCAGGGTCAAGTTCAGCCCCAGCATTTT	CASSQGQVQPQHF
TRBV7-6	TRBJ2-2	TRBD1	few	TGTGCCAGCAGCTTAGGAACAGGGGGTAACACCGGGGAGCTGTTTTTT	CASSLGTGGNTGELFF
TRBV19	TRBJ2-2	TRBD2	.	TGTGCCAGTAGTATTGGGTGGGCTAGCGGGGAAAGAGCCGGGGAGCTGTTTTTT	CASSIGWASGERAGELFF
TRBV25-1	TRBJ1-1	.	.	TGTGCCAGCAGTGAATACACAAGAGAGGACACTGAAGCTTTCTTT	CASSEYTREDTEAFF
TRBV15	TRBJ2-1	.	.	TGTGCCACCAGGGTGGCCCCAGAGGATGGGTATGAGCAGTTCTTC	CATRVAPEDGYEQFF
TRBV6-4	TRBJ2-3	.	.	TGTGCCAGCAGGGCCTCTAGCGCCACAGATACGCAGTATTTT	CASRASSATDTQYF
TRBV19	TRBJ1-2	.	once	TGTGCCAGTAGCGCGGGACGGTACAACTATGGCTACACCTTC	CASSAGRYNYGYTF
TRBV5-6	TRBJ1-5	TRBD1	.	TGTGCCAGCAGCTTGGGTCGTGGGACAGGGTCTCAGCCCCAGCATTTT	CASSLGRGTGSQPQHF
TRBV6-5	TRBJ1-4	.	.	TGTGCCAGCAGTTACGGGCAGAGAAATGAAAAACTGTTTTTT	CASSYGQRNEKLFF
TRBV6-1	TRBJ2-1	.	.	TGTGCCAGCAGTGTTTTACGTGAGGAGCAGTTCTTC	CASSVLREEQFF
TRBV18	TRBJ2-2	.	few	TGTGCCAGCTCACCACCGGGGGGACTGAACACCGGGGAGCTGTTTTTT	CASSPPGGLNTGELFF
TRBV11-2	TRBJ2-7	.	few	TGTGCCAGCAGCCCGGGTGGGAGCTGGGCGGCCTACGAGCAGTACTTC	CASSPGGSWAAYEQYF
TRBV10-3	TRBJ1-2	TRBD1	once	TGTGCCATCAACCAGAGGGACAGGGCCCTCTGGGGCTACACCTTC	CAINQRDRALWGYTF
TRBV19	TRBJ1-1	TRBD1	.	TGTGCCAGTAGATGGACAGGGATGACTGAAGCTTTCTTT	CASRWTGMTEAFF
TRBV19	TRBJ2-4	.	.	TGTGCCAGTAGTCCTCGCAGGGAAGCGGCCAAAAACATTCAGTACTTC	CASSPRREAAKNIQYF
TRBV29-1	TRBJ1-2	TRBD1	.	TGCAGCGCCCGGACAGGGAACAACTATGGCTACACCTTC	CSARTGNNYGYTF
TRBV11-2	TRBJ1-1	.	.	TGTGCCAGCAGCCCAGGGAGGGGAGGGAGGAACACTGAAGCTTTCTTT	CASSPGRGGRNTEAFF